This TCR beta chain is drawn from a study of blood T cell repertoires in COVID-19 (TCRdb year 2020). Regarding the study in general: The collaborator samples originated in the United States, Italy and Spain and spanned the acute and convalescent phases of COVID-19. The material from the prospective study consisted of cDNA or gDNA derived from T cells, B-cell-depleted T cells, or PBMCs. The dataset comprised deeply sampled blood TCRbeta repertoires from subjects exposed to, actively infected with, or recovered from COVID-19. The repertoires were made available in a free public database intended to serve as a resource for research on the immune response to SARS-CoV-2. Samples came from the ongoing ImmuneRACE study (first 160 participants) plus 1,254 subjects from 6 global collaborators. Sample metadata almost always included a de-identified subject ID, COVID-19 status, age in years and sex. Where available, HLA class I and class II types were obtained from metadata supplied by the sample provider rather than from assay-based typing.

General findings and caveats noted by the study authors: How much clinical and demographic metadata was included differed by source and by participant, and the metadata was provided uncurated.

The CDR3, cysteine through phenylalanine, is 16 amino acids long. Just the 48-base CDR3 DNA is kept, in frame starting at base 1. The germline V gene provides CDR1 SGHAT and CDR2 FQNNGV. After removal of 4 bases from V and 9 bases from J, the junction retains 8 bases not matched to a gene. Collaborating institutions collected whole blood in K2EDTA tubes following their own protocols. For TCRbeta analysis, collaborators shipped samples in one of three forms: frozen whole blood, isolated PBMCs, or DNA extracted from either of those sample types. The immunoSEQ Assay, a bias-controlled multiplex PCR, was used to amplify TCRbeta CDR3 regions from genomic DNA. Regarding the original processing steps: The number of nucleated cells in each sample was estimated from the amplification of reference gene primers within the assay. To quantify the absolute abundance of each unique TCRbeta CDR3 rearrangement, sequence reads were collapsed and filtered. For each sample, productive Simpson clonality was calculated by taking the square root of Simpson's diversity index across productive rearrangements. TCRdb holds this immuneACCESS table with in-frame rearrangements only. Some clones are missing; in checked studies, unresolved V genes explain under half, and the rest has no known cause. V, J and clone size are taken as reported in that table, and D and trimming were inferred from the DNA itself. The sample profile shows about 36,000 clones; about three quarters of them were found once. About 30% of the sample is held by the ten biggest clonotypes.

With respect to this clone: Its antigen specificity is not known. No base-level quality is on record; no much larger clone is a single base apart.

The source material was peripheral blood. The receptor's source is a man in his fifties or sixties with acute or convalescent COVID-19. Recombination joined TRBV11-2 with TRBJ2-1, and 14 junctional nucleotides match TRBD2. The CDR3 region has the sequence CASSSPRTSGRSEQFF. The nucleotides are TGTGCCAGCAGCTCACCCAGGACTAGCGGGAGGAGTGAGCAGTTCTTC.